Presented here are 22 T cell receptor beta chains from one specimen sequenced in a study of blood T cells in healthy people across ages. Next came a second PCR, run for about 7 to 12 cycles, which used a sample-barcoded 5' primer along with a J-beta primer mix. In TCRdb, the 5' RACE reads were re-called with MiXCR into one record per CDR3 protein. Seen here are around 580,000 distinct CDR3 sequences, roughly 43% observed once, and the top ten hold approximately 23%. Sequenced sample: blood. These receptors all come from an elderly man in good health.

This clonotype was recorded a few times. V is TRBV7-9 and J is TRBJ2-3; no clear D gene. Germline values: CDR1 SEHNR, CDR2 FQNEAQ (reference sequence). The CDR3 spans 15 residues. Trimming removed 0 bases from V and 0 bases from J, with 7 bases in between. CDR3 sequence (DNA): TGTGCCAGCAGCTTAGCCAGAGCTAGCACAGATACGCAGTATTTT. This encodes CASSLARASTDTQYF.

The chain is built from TRBV2 and TRBJ2-2, with TRBD1 matching over 7 bases. V lost 4 bases to trimming and J lost 4 bases; unmatched junction nucleotides: 6. The germline gives CDR1 SNHLY, CDR2 FYNNEI. This CDR3 has 15 residues. This chain's CDR3 is CASSGDSGLTGELFF. For the CDR3, the DNA is TGTGCCAGCAGTGGGGACAGTGGGCTCACCGGGGAGCTGTTTTTT. Supplemented by reference TRBV2 and TRBJ2-2, the full variable domain reads EPEVTQTPSHQVTQMGQEVILRCVPISNHLYFYWYRQILGQKVEFLVSFYNNEISEKSEIFDDQFSVERPDGSNFTLKIRSTKLEDSAMYFCASSGDSGLTGELFFGEGSRLTVL.

The V and J genes are TRBV10-3 and TRBJ1-1, with D perhaps matching TRBD1 (6 bases). V was pared by 4 bases and J by 0 bases, with 9 bases between. The germline V gene encodes CDR1 ENHRY and CDR2 SYGVKD. The CDR3 covers 14 residues. The CDR3 loop is CAISVGTLNTEAFF. DNA of the CDR3: TGTGCCATCAGTGTCGGGACATTGAACACTGAAGCTTTCTTT.

The chain links TRBV30 to TRBJ1-5, with D unclear. Germline assignment: CDR1 GTSNPN and CDR2 SVGIG (reference sequence). V was pared by 2 bases and J by 5 bases, with 13 bases between. The CDR3 runs 14 residues. The CDR3 sequence: CAWSKLRGHQPQHF. CDR3 bases: TGTGCCTGGAGTAAGCTAAGAGGGCATCAGCCCCAGCATTTT.

Regarding this clonotype: One end of the junction varies from germline; a read error may be responsible. This chain joins TRBV6-5 and TRBJ1-2; 8 nucleotides agree with TRBD1. This CDR3 comprises 14 residues. The V gene's germline CDR1 is MNHEY and CDR2 SVGAGI. In DNA form, the CDR3 reads TGTGCCAGCAGCCGGGACAGGAGTAACCATGGCTACACCTTC. As protein: CASSRDRSNHGYTF.

CDR3 protein: CASSILDTYGYTF. The CDR3 nucleotides read TGTGCCAGCAGCATACTCGACACCTATGGCTACACCTTC. The J gene is TRBJ1-2, the V gene TRBV11-1; no reliable D call. CDR1 and CDR2 (germline): SGHAT, FQDESV (reference sequence). This CDR3 contains 13 residues. Between the trimmed V and J ends, which lost 5 bases and 4 bases, there was a span of 11 bases.

In its sample, this clonotype was seen once. The chain is built from TRBV7-2 and TRBJ2-3; TRBD1 matches 8 bases. The CDR3 runs to 15 residues. Trimming took 2 bases from V and 6 from J; bases not matched to a gene: 7. Germline V lookup: CDR1 SGHTA, CDR2 FQGNSA. The CDR3 DNA is TGTGCCAGCAGCTTAAAGTCAGGGGGCGTGGATACGCAGTATTTT. Protein product: CASSLKSGGVDTQYF.

This clonotype was detected a few times. The J gene is TRBJ1-1, the V gene TRBV12-3 or TRBV12-4, with TRBD1 matching over 8 bases. Trimming took 6 bases from V and 1 from J; bases not matched to a gene: 4. The CDR3 extends over 14 amino acids. The CDR3 DNA follows: TGTGCCAGCAGCTCGACAGGGGCGAACACTGAAGCTTTCTTT. The encoded protein is CASSSTGANTEAFF.

The J gene is TRBJ1-2, the V gene TRBV28; D gene ambiguous. The CDR3 sequence is 14 residues long. CDR1 MDHEN and CDR2 SYDVKM come from the germline V gene. V dropped 1 base and J dropped 6 bases, with 12 bases sitting between them. CDR3 DNA: TGTGCCAGCAGTTTATTAACAGTCTCGAATGGCTACACCTTC. This sequence encodes CASSLLTVSNGYTF.

The rearrangement links TRBV9 to TRBJ2-7, with 7 bases identical to TRBD1. The CDR3 consists of 14 residues. Germline assignment: CDR1 SGDLS and CDR2 YYNGEE. The J segment lost 2 bases and the V segment lost 3 bases, leaving 5 bases of the junction unmatched. The CDR3 DNA follows: TGTGCCAGCAGCGCTCAGACAGGGACCTACGAGCAGTACTTC. Protein sequence: CASSAQTGTYEQYF.

The chain has TRBV2 and TRBJ1-1; TRBD1 matches at 10 bases. The CDR3 extends over 12 amino acids. The germline V gene encodes CDR1 SNHLY and CDR2 FYNNEI. The V and J ends lost 6 bases and 7 bases, in that order; junction bases with no gene match: 2. The chain's CDR3 is CASRGQGHEAFF. The CDR3 DNA follows: TGTGCCAGCAGGGGACAGGGGCATGAAGCTTTCTTT.

The CDR3 loop reads CASSHLRGASYNEQFF. The CDR3 DNA follows: TGCGCCAGCAGCCACCTGAGGGGGGCCTCCTACAATGAGCAGTTCTTC. The rearrangement uses TRBV4-1 and TRBJ2-1; D may correspond to TRBD1 or TRBD2 (6 bases each). V shed 3 bases and J shed 0 bases, with 12 bases lying between them. Germline CDR1 is MGHRA and CDR2 is YSYEKL. The CDR3 runs 16 residues.

This clonotype occurred a few times. CDR3 bases: TGCGCCAGCCGTTCATCTGGGGGGACTGAAGCTTTCTTT. Its protein product is CASRSSGGTEAFF. The chain joins TRBV4-1 to TRBJ1-1; tentative D call: TRBD1 (5 bases). Germline V gene sequence: CDR1 MGHRA, CDR2 YSYEKL. The CDR3 spans 13 residues. Trimming removed 8 bases at V and 5 bases at J, with 15 bases between.

The V call is TRBV20-1, the J call TRBJ2-7; D is ambiguous. The CDR3 runs 14 residues. Germline V gene lookup returns CDR1 DFQATT and CDR2 SNEGSKA (reference sequence). Trimming left V 6 bases short and J 5 bases short, with 20 bases between. The CDR3 loop is CSANRPQTRDEQYF. The CDR3 DNA follows: TGCAGTGCCAACCGACCCCAGACTCGTGACGAGCAGTACTTC.

This clonotype was observed a few times. The V call is TRBV9, the J call TRBJ1-2; possibly TRBD1 for D (5 bases). Trimming took 5 bases from V and 8 from J, leaving 10 bases between them. The CDR3 loop spans 11 amino acids. Per the germline V gene, CDR1 is SGDLS and CDR2 is YYNGEE. CDR3 in amino acids: CASRQGEGYTF. The CDR3 coding sequence is TGTGCCAGCAGGCAAGGGGAGGGCTACACCTTC. Together with reference TRBV9 and TRBJ1-2, the CDR3 gives the full variable domain: DSGVTQTPKHLITATGQRVTLRCSPRSGDLSVYWYQQSLDQGLQFLIQYYNGEERAKGNILERFSAQQFPDLHSELNLSSLELGDSALYFCASRQGEGYTFGSGTRLTVV.

J is TRBJ1-2 and V is TRBV9; 7 bases map to TRBD1. The CDR3 is 15 residues long. CDR1 and CDR2 from the germline V gene are SGDLS and YYNGEE. With 2 bases clipped from V and 1 base from J, the junction kept 5 bases outside the gene matches. The chain's CDR3 is CASSVSRDSNYGYTF. CDR3 nucleotides: TGTGCCAGCAGCGTTTCCCGGGACAGTAACTATGGCTACACCTTC. Drawing the rest from reference TRBV9 and TRBJ1-2, the complete variable domain is DSGVTQTPKHLITATGQRVTLRCSPRSGDLSVYWYQQSLDQGLQFLIQYYNGEERAKGNILERFSAQQFPDLHSELNLSSLELGDSALYFCASSVSRDSNYGYTFGSGTRLTVV.

This sequence joins TRBV20-1 and TRBJ2-7; possibly TRBD2 for D (6 bases). The CDR3 runs 17 residues. Germline-derived CDR1 and CDR2 are DFQATT and SNEGSKA (reference sequence). Trimming shortened V by 2 bases and J by 0 bases, and 20 bases separated the two germline ends. The chain's CDR3 is CSARHPSRAGLSYEQYF. In nucleotides, the CDR3 is TGCAGTGCTAGACACCCTAGCAGAGCGGGTCTCTCCTACGAGCAGTACTTC.

A few counts support this clonotype. J is TRBJ2-7 and V is TRBV7-6; 9 bases fit TRBD1. V dropped 0 bases and J dropped 2; count of bases not matched to a gene: 5. Germline CDR1 SGHVS, CDR2 FNYEAQ. There are 16 residues in the CDR3. CDR3 protein: CASSLASGQGAYEQYF. The CDR3 nucleotides read TGTGCCAGCAGCTTAGCGTCGGGACAGGGCGCCTACGAGCAGTACTTC.

This clonotype turned up a few times. The chain uses TRBV29-1 and TRBJ2-5; D is unresolved. The CDR3 consists of 12 residues. Germline loops: CDR1 SQVTM, CDR2 ANQGSEA. V lost 1 base and J 2 bases, leaving 5 bases between the germline ends. The CDR3 DNA sequence: TGCAGCGTTGAAGGAGAACAAGAGACCCAGTACTTC. This codes for CSVEGEQETQYF.

With regard to this clonotype: The junction differs from germline at one of its ends, possibly a read error. V is TRBV5-4 and J is TRBJ2-7; 7 positions match TRBD2. The germline gives CDR1 SGHNT, CDR2 YYREEE (reference sequence). The CDR3 is made up of 16 amino acids. In nucleotides, the CDR3 is TGTGCCGGCAGCCCCCCTGTGGGGGGGGGCTCCTACGAGCAGTACTTC. This gives the protein CAGSPPVGGGSYEQYF.

This clonotype was observed a few times. The chain links TRBV5-1 to TRBJ1-1; the D is unclear. Germline CDR1 SGHRS, CDR2 YFSETQ. V was clipped by 0 bases and J by 5 bases, with 14 bases between them. CDR3 length equals 15 residues. The CDR3 is CASSLGAVPRTEAFF. CDR3 sequence (DNA): TGCGCCAGCAGCTTGGGGGCGGTGCCGAGGACTGAAGCTTTCTTT.

V gene TRBV7-9 combines with J gene TRBJ2-6; no reliable D call. Between the trimmed V and J ends, which lost 4 bases and 0 bases, there was a span of 10 bases. This CDR3 comprises 16 residues. Germline V gene lookup returns CDR1 SEHNR and CDR2 FQNEAQ (reference sequence). The CDR3 loop reads CASSYLSRSGANVLTF. In DNA form, the CDR3 reads TGTGCCAGCAGCTACTTGTCACGCTCTGGGGCCAACGTCCTGACTTTC.